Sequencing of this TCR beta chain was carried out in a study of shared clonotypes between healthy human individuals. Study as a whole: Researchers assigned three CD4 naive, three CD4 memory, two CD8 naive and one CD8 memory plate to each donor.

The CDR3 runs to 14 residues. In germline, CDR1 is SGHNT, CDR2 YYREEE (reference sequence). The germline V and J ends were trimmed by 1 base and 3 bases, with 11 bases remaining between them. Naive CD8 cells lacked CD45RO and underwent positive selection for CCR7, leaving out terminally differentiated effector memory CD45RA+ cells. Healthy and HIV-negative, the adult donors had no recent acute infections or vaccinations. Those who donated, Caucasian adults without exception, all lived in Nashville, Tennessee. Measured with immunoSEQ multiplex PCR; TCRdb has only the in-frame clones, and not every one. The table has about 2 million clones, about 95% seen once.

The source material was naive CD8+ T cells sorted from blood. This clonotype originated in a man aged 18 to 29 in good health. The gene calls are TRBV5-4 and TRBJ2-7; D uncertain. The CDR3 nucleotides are TGTGCCAGCAGCTTGAAAGGTGGCGGCTACGAGCAGTACTTC. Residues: CASSLKGGGYEQYF.